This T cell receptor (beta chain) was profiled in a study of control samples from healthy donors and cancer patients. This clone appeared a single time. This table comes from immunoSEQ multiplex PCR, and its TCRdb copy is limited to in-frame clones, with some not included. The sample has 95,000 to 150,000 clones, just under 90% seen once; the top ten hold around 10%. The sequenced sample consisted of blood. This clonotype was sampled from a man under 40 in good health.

CDR3 DNA sequence: TGTGCCAGCAGCCCTCGGACAGGCAAGGGGCACTATGGCTACACCTTC. It yields the protein CASSPRTGKGHYGYTF. The chain uses TRBV3-1 (or the pseudogene TRBV3-2) and TRBJ1-2; 7 bases map to TRBD1. Germline V CDR1 and CDR2: LGHDT, YNNKEL (reference sequence). V lost 4 bases to trimming and J lost 3 bases; unmatched junction nucleotides: 11. The CDR3 is 16 residues long.